This TCR beta chain is from a study of beta chain features in type 1 diabetes. Study in general: Patients and healthy donors were similar in age, gender and cell yields.

One heparinised blood draw, averaging roughly 110 mL, came from each donor. Germline lookup yields CDR1 LNHNV and CDR2 YYDKDF (reference sequence). The CDR3 loop spans 16 amino acids. V lost 0 bases and J 4 bases, leaving 13 bases between the germline ends. As every portion of the isolated RNA was reverse transcribed, the sequencing read expressed TCRB transcripts. Assay used: immunoSEQ multiplex PCR; TCRdb lists only in-frame clones, some missing. This table has more than 200,000 clones, about a sixth appearing once. Whole-study results and caveats: Naive, central memory and Treg TCRB repertoires appeared more alike in patients than in healthy donors. TCRB CDR3s were moderately but significantly shorter in Type 1 diabetes patients in all four CD4+ subsets. There were fewer insertions and more deletions at the VDJ junctions of type 1 diabetes patients.

In the case of this clone: Antigen specificity is unknown.

The material sequenced was naive CD4+ T cells from blood. The sequence was collected from a man aged 30-40 years with type 1 diabetes. The chain links TRBV15 to TRBJ1-3; no firm D call. CDR3 nucleotides: TGTGCCACCAGCAGAGATATTCTCTCGGTCGGAAACACCATATATTTT. This translates into CATSRDILSVGNTIYF.